The next 8 T cell receptor beta chains were all read from a single sample in a study of Graves' ophthalmopathy and Graves' hyperthyroidism. RNA transcripts provided the template for amplifying TCR beta CDR3 regions. First-round RT-PCR relied on HTBI primers, and a second-round multiplex PCR came next. TCRdb itself ran the multiplex PCR reads through MiXCR, one entry per CDR3 protein. Among some 750,000 distinct CDR3 sequences listed, roughly two fifths were seen once. The sequencing sample was made of peripheral blood. All receptors derive from an adult man with Graves' ophthalmopathy.

This clonotype appeared a few times. V is TRBV25-1 and J is TRBJ2-6, with 9 bases aligning to TRBD1. The CDR3 contains 17 residues. The germline gives CDR1 MGHDK, CDR2 SYGVNS. V dropped 5 bases and J dropped 2; count of bases not matched to a gene: 7. The CDR3 region is CASSLGTGTTGANVLTF. DNA for the CDR3: TGTGCCAGCAGTTTGGGGACAGGGACCACTGGGGCCAACGTCCTGACTTTC.

This clonotype was detected only a few times. The chain links TRBV24-1 to TRBJ1-5, with D possibly TRBD1 on 5 matching bases. Germline V gene data show CDR1 as KGHDR and CDR2 as SFDVKD. This CDR3 spans 15 amino acids. Trimming stripped 5 bases from V and 5 bases from J, with 15 bases between. Here the CDR3 DNA reads TGTGCCACCAGTGCCACGGGGATAGGGGATCAGCCCCAGCATTTT. This translates into CATSATGIGDQPQHF.

The table lists this clonotype with many counts. CDR3 DNA sequence: TGCAGCCCCTCCCCTACAGGGATGAACACTGAAGCTTTCTTT. This encodes CSPSPTGMNTEAFF. The chain carries TRBV29-1 and TRBJ1-1; D might be TRBD1 (6 bases). Germline CDR1 reads SQVTM; CDR2 reads ANQGSEA. Trimming stripped 8 bases from V and 0 bases from J, with 16 bases between. This CDR3 is built from 14 residues.

The gene calls are TRBV9 and TRBJ2-7; D uncertain. CDR3 length equals 13 residues. Trimming left V 3 bases short and J 6 bases short, with 13 bases between. CDR1 SGDLS and CDR2 YYNGEE come from the germline V gene. The DNA of the CDR3 is TGTGCCAGCAGCGCGTCCCGTATCTCCGAGCAGTACTTC. Its translation: CASSASRISEQYF.

This clonotype has a single count. V gene TRBV7-2 combines with J gene TRBJ1-2, with 9 positions matching TRBD1. The V gene end was trimmed by 10 bases and the J gene end by 6 bases; junction bases not matched to a gene: 9. The CDR3 totals 13 residues. In germline, CDR1 is SGHTA, CDR2 FQGNSA. The CDR3 bases are TGTGCCACCCACCTTACAGGGGGCCATGGCTACACCTTC. Its protein is CATHLTGGHGYTF.

This clonotype was seen ten or more times. The CDR3 nucleotides read TGCAGCGCAGCTCGACAGGAGGTCGGCTACACCTTC. Translated: CSAARQEVGYTF. This rearrangement joins TRBV29-1 to TRBJ1-2; perhaps TRBD1 as D (6 bases). The V and J ends lost 7 bases and 8 bases respectively, with 17 bases between them. CDR3 length: 12 residues. Germline CDR1 is SQVTM and CDR2 is ANQGSEA. Using reference TRBV29-1 and TRBJ1-2 for the parts outside the CDR3, the full variable domain is SAVISQKPSRDICQRGTSLTIQCQVDSQVTMMFWYRQQPGQSLTLIATANQGSEATYESGFVIDKFPISRPNLTFSTLTVSNMSPEDSSIYLCSAARQEVGYTFGSGTRLTVV.

Comment on this clonotype: Just one base apart from a much larger clone, this may be a read error. The J gene is TRBJ1-6, the V gene TRBV5-1, with 7 bases that match TRBD1. The length of the CDR3 is 15 residues. V trimming: 4 bases; J trimming: 5 bases; junction bases outside the gene matches: 6. Germline CDR1 reads SGHRS; CDR2 reads YFSETQ. In DNA form, the CDR3 reads TGCGCCAGCAGCAAAGGGACAGCTAATAATTCACCCCTCCACTTT. Translating it yields CASSKGTANNSPLHF. Full variable domain (outside the CDR3, taken from reference TRBV5-1 and TRBJ1-6): KAGVTQTPRYLIKTRGQQVTLSCSPISGHRSVSWYQQTPGQGLQFLFEYFSETQRNKGNFPGRFSGRQFSNSRSEMNVSTLELGDSALYLCASSKGTANNSPLHFGNGTRLTVT.

Many counts were recorded for this clonotype. This chain uses TRBV10-2 with TRBJ2-5, with a weak D call TRBD2 (7 bases). V lost 2 bases and J 9 bases, leaving 22 bases between the germline ends. The CDR3 totals 16 residues. CDR1 is WSHSY, CDR2 SAAADI, per germline. In nucleotides, the CDR3 is TGCGCCAGCAGTGAGCCTGGACGCGGGGGCCAGACGGCCCAGTACTTC. Amino acids: CASSEPGRGGQTAQYF.